Listed here are 3 T cell receptor beta chains from one sample, sequenced in a study of blood T cell repertoires in COVID-19. Sequencing was performed with immunoSEQ multiplex PCR; in TCRdb, only in-frame clones are kept and a portion is missing. Counted here are 450,000 or so clones, 89% occurring once; the ten biggest clones make up less than 2%. Sequencing was performed on peripheral blood. These receptors all stem from a woman in her 40s with COVID-19, enrolled during active disease.

The chain links TRBV5-6 to TRBJ2-3; 7 nucleotides match TRBD2. V shed 1 base, J shed 7 bases, and the junction held 12 bases outside the gene matches. The germline V gene has CDR1 SGHDT and CDR2 YYEEEE. The CDR3 covers 16 residues. This CDR3 reads CASSLSGGAGRNTQYF. The CDR3 bases are TGTGCCAGCAGCTTGTCCGGAGGAGCGGGGAGGAATACGCAGTATTTT.

This rearrangement joins TRBV11-3 to TRBJ1-1; 11 nucleotides line up with TRBD1. This CDR3 comprises 14 residues. V lost 4 bases, J lost 6 bases, and 4 bases stayed unmatched. Germline values: CDR1 SGHNT, CDR2 YENEEA. The CDR3 here is CASSSGTGGPEAFF. CDR3 in DNA: TGTGCCAGCAGCTCCGGGACAGGGGGACCTGAAGCTTTCTTT.

This clone was detected only a few times. The chain carries TRBV5-4 and TRBJ2-1, with 8 bases aligning to TRBD2. Germline CDR1 and CDR2: SGHNT and YYREEE (reference sequence). After removal of 0 bases from V and 3 bases from J, the junction contained 2 bases not matched to a gene. The CDR3 runs 15 residues. This chain's CDR3 is CASSLDRGGYNEQFF. CDR3 in DNA: TGTGCCAGCAGCTTGGACCGGGGGGGCTACAATGAGCAGTTCTTC.